The next 23 T cell receptor beta chains were all read from a single sample in a study of blood T cell repertoires in COVID-19. Method: immunoSEQ multiplex PCR; TCRdb's copy keeps in-frame clones and lacks some. The top ten clones hold approximately 6% of a sample with more than 200,000 clones, approximately 89% of them seen once. The sample taken for sequencing was peripheral blood. Receptors originate from a woman younger than 45 with COVID-19, enrolled during active disease.

The chain employs TRBV28 and TRBJ2-5; the D gene is possibly TRBD1 (7 bases). Germline values: CDR1 MDHEN, CDR2 SYDVKM. The CDR3 has 16 amino acids. Trimming took 5 bases from V and 4 from J, leaving 20 bases between them. CDR3 nucleotide sequence: TGTGCCAGCAGTGGCGGCGGGACAGAAATAGGAGAGACCCAGTACTTC. It encodes CASSGGGTEIGETQYF.

This chain uses TRBV12-3 or TRBV12-4 with TRBJ2-7; 8 nucleotides align to TRBD1. The CDR3 is 13 residues long. Germline trimming cut 11 bases from V and 9 bases from J; bases unmatched to any gene: 15. CDR3 amino acids: CAGTGGRSAGQYV. In DNA form, the CDR3 reads TGTGCCGGCACAGGGGGACGGTCGGCTGGGCAGTACGTC.

A remark on this clone: Other DNA variants within this sample encode the same CDR3. The genes are TRBV4-3 and TRBJ2-5; 8 positions match TRBD2. This CDR3 comprises 14 residues. V dropped 3 bases and J dropped 4; count of bases not matched to a gene: 4. Germline V lookup: CDR1 LGHNA, CDR2 YSLEER. CDR3 DNA sequence: TGCGCCAGCAGCCAGGAGCTAGCGGGAGAGACCCAGTACTTC. Its translation is CASSQELAGETQYF.

The rearrangement joins TRBV4-1 to TRBJ2-5, with 10 bases identical to TRBD1. V dropped 4 bases and J dropped 2; count of bases not matched to a gene: 7. The CDR3 covers 16 residues. The V gene's germline CDR1 is MGHRA and CDR2 YSYEKL. The CDR3 loop reads CASSPGTGAGQETQYF. The CDR3, as DNA: TGCGCCAGCAGCCCGGGGACAGGGGCGGGACAAGAGACCCAGTACTTC.

This chain joins TRBV2 and TRBJ2-3; tentatively, D is TRBD1 (6 bases). CDR3 size: 14 residues. V was shortened by 3 bases and J by 2 bases, with 9 bases between the two germline ends. Germline V CDR1 and CDR2: SNHLY, FYNNEI. In DNA form, the CDR3 reads TGTGCCAGCAGTGATCTGGGGGCCACAGATACGCAGTATTTT. Its translation is CASSDLGATDTQYF.

This chain uses TRBV2 with TRBJ2-1; 9 bases align to TRBD2. Germline V gives CDR1 SNHLY, CDR2 FYNNEI. V dropped 3 bases and J dropped 6; count of bases not matched to a gene: 3. The CDR3 is made up of 14 amino acids. The CDR3 is CASSDLAGANEQFF. The CDR3 DNA follows: TGTGCCAGCAGTGACTTAGCGGGGGCCAATGAGCAGTTCTTC.

The rearrangement uses TRBV10-3 and TRBJ2-5, with a tentative D call TRBD1 (6 bases). With 5 bases removed from V and 3 bases from J, the gap between germline ends came to 10 bases. Germline V lookup: CDR1 ENHRY, CDR2 SYGVKD. The CDR3 length is 13 residues. The CDR3 protein is CAISRTEEETQYF. The CDR3 DNA is TGTGCCATCAGTCGGACAGAAGAAGAGACCCAGTACTTC.

The chain joins TRBV4-3 to TRBJ1-3, with D uncertain. Germline V gene data show CDR1 as LGHNA and CDR2 as YSLEER. This CDR3 has 15 amino acids. V was shortened by 1 base and J by 0 bases, with 7 bases between the two germline ends. In DNA form, the CDR3 reads TGCGCCAGCAGCCAAGGGACTAGCTCTGGAAACACCATATATTTT. It translates to CASSQGTSSGNTIYF.

The J gene is TRBJ2-5, the V gene TRBV29-1; possible D gene TRBD2, 7 bases. V lost 0 bases, J lost 0 bases, and 14 bases lay in between. The CDR3 is 16 amino acids. Germline CDR1 SQVTM, CDR2 ANQGSEA. This CDR3 is CSVEDWGGADQETQYF. CDR3 coding DNA: TGCAGCGTTGAAGATTGGGGGGGCGCCGACCAAGAGACCCAGTACTTC.

This chain links TRBV11-2 with TRBJ2-1, with 8 bases that match TRBD2. The CDR3 loop spans 16 amino acids. V was pared by 1 base and J by 0 bases, with 2 bases of the junction left unmatched. Germline values: CDR1 SGHAT, CDR2 FQNNGV. The CDR3 nucleotides read TGTGCCAGCAGCTTAGGACGGGGGGGCTCCTACAATGAGCAGTTCTTC. Amino acids: CASSLGRGGSYNEQFF.

The chain uses TRBV7-8 and TRBJ2-7; 9 bases are shared with TRBD1. Germline assignment: CDR1 SGHVS and CDR2 FQNEAQ. This CDR3 is built from 15 residues. V dropped 2 bases and J dropped 6; count of bases not matched to a gene: 8. In nucleotides, the CDR3 is TGTGCCAGCAGCTTATTGGGACAGGGTTTCAGCGAGCAGTACTTC. As protein: CASSLLGQGFSEQYF.

This clone appeared a few times. The J gene is TRBJ2-2, the V gene TRBV24-1; TRBD2 agrees at 10 bases. Germline V CDR1 and CDR2: KGHDR, SFDVKD. This CDR3 comprises 17 residues. J gave up 6 bases and V 2 bases, and 8 bases lay outside the gene matches. CDR3 in amino acids: CATSDSPSGRAAGELFF. The CDR3 nucleotides are TGTGCCACCAGTGATTCGCCGAGCGGGAGGGCCGCCGGGGAGCTGTTTTTT.

This clone was observed a handful of times. The chain employs TRBV19 and TRBJ1-5, with TRBD1 as a possible D gene (5 bases). This CDR3 is 14 amino acids long. Germline CDR1 is LNHDA and CDR2 is SQIVND (reference sequence). Trimming removed 6 bases from V and 0 bases from J, with 9 bases in between. CDR3 protein: CASRDSLSNQPQHF. CDR3 bases: TGTGCCAGTAGAGACAGCCTTAGCAATCAGCCCCAGCATTTT.

CDR3: CASSIYERKEAFF. The DNA for the CDR3 is TGTGCCAGTAGTATATACGAGCGAAAGGAGGCTTTCTTT. The genes are TRBV19 and TRBJ1-1; unclear D gene. The CDR3 covers 13 residues. Trimming took off 2 bases at V and 11 bases at J, with 15 bases between the two ends. The germline CDR1 and CDR2 sequences are LNHDA and SQIVND (reference sequence).

V and J are TRBV30 and TRBJ2-7; D is unresolved. CDR1 GTSNPN and CDR2 SVGIG come from the germline V gene (reference sequence). The CDR3 spans 14 residues. V gave up 2 bases and J gave up 0 bases, with 11 bases separating them. The CDR3, as DNA: TGTGCCTGGAGTCGTTCGGGTAACTCCTACGAGCAGTACGTC. This codes for CAWSRSGNSYEQYV.

The chain has TRBV6-5 and TRBJ1-2, with D perhaps matching TRBD1 (5 bases). The CDR3 spans 14 residues. Trimming left V 4 bases short and J 2 bases short, with 11 bases between. The germline V gene encodes CDR1 MNHEY and CDR2 SVGAGI. CDR3 region: CASSWTPGNYGYTF. The CDR3 region has the DNA TGTGCCAGCAGTTGGACACCCGGAAACTATGGCTACACCTTC.

The chain carries TRBV27 and TRBJ1-1; D may be TRBD1 (5 bases). Germline V gives CDR1 MNHEY, CDR2 SMNVEV (reference sequence). With 3 bases removed from V and 4 bases from J, the gap between germline ends came to 12 bases. This CDR3 is built from 14 residues. The CDR3 loop reads CASSFGMGGTEAFF. In DNA, the CDR3 is TGTGCCAGCAGTTTCGGGATGGGGGGCACTGAAGCTTTCTTT.

This chain links TRBV7-6 with TRBJ2-3; 12 bases fit TRBD2. The J segment lost 2 bases and the V segment lost 6 bases, leaving 3 bases of the junction unmatched. The CDR3 extends over 15 amino acids. Germline-derived CDR1 and CDR2 are SGHVS and FNYEAQ. CDR3 protein: CASSPSGRATDTQYF. As DNA, the CDR3 is TGTGCCAGCAGTCCTAGCGGGAGGGCCACAGATACGCAGTATTTT.

The gene calls are TRBV21-1 and TRBJ2-5; the DNA was not compared with TRBD1, the D call given in the table. TRBV21-1 is designated a pseudogene. This CDR3 region has 20 residues. The CDR3 loop is CASSNPQGATSERPVETQYF. For the CDR3, the DNA is TGTGCCAGCAGCAACCCTCAGGGGGCTACTAGCGAGAGGCCTGTTGAGACCCAGTACTTC.

The rearrangement joins TRBV6-2 or TRBV6-3 to TRBJ1-5; D gene uncertain. Germline V CDR1 and CDR2: MNHEY, SVGEGT. The CDR3 runs to 15 residues. Trimming removed 0 bases at V and 4 bases at J, with 10 bases between. The CDR3 spells CASSYSKGGNQPQHF. CDR3 DNA: TGTGCCAGCAGTTACTCGAAGGGAGGGAATCAGCCCCAGCATTTT.

The count of this clone is one. This chain joins TRBV19 and TRBJ1-1; D possibly corresponds to TRBD1 (5 bases). CDR3 length: 13 amino acids. V lost 6 bases and J lost 11, with 19 bases in between. CDR1 is LNHDA and CDR2 is SQIVND in the germline V gene (reference sequence). The CDR3 protein is CASRTVPMFRAFF. The CDR3 DNA is TGTGCCAGTAGGACAGTTCCGATGTTCCGTGCTTTCTTT.

V gene TRBV5-6 combines with J gene TRBJ2-7; TRBD2 agrees at 8 bases. Looked up from germline, CDR1 is SGHDT and CDR2 is YYEEEE. With V trimmed by 0 bases and J by 2 bases, 4 bases remained unmatched. There are 15 residues in the CDR3. The CDR3 nucleotides are TGTGCCAGCAGCTTGGCCGGGCGGGGGGCCTACGAGCAGTACTTC. Amino acid sequence: CASSLAGRGAYEQYF.

The rearrangement uses TRBV6-5 and TRBJ1-5, with 8 positions matching TRBD1. Germline V gene lookup returns CDR1 MNHEY and CDR2 SVGAGI. Trimming removed 6 bases from V and 6 bases from J; junction bases left unmatched: 7. The CDR3 is 14 residues long. The CDR3 is CASSKGQVGQPQHF. CDR3 coding DNA: TGTGCCAGCAGCAAGGGACAGGTTGGTCAGCCCCAGCATTTT.